The clone carrying this T cell receptor beta chain was seen ten or more times. Its antigen is still unknown. The CDR3 spans 15 residues. With 5 bases clipped from V and 6 bases from J, the junction kept 9 bases outside the gene matches. This sample was taken from a study of regulatory T cells in long-lasting Graves disease. Notes on the study in general: Clonotypes that were public and shared totalled around 2,700 in persistent patients versus 750 to 1,000 in new patients.

Time point reported: newly diagnosed GD, antithyroid drugs for less than 3 months. Following extraction of RNA from PBMCs, that RNA was used to make the TCR library. The TCR beta library used iRepertoire HTBI primers with Arm-PCR amplification of CDR3. TCRdb passed the multiplex PCR reads through MiXCR, listing each CDR3 protein once. The repertoire holds approximately 400,000 distinct CDR3 sequences, 10% to 15% seen once, with approximately 20% in the top ten. The same sample was also studied in work on T cells in Graves' hyperthyroidism and ophthalmopathy. That paper notes: Using the HTBI primer set, a first-round RT-PCR was run on the TCR CDR3. Expanded thyroid clonotypes (above 0.001) were mostly also found in blood.

The rearrangement joins TRBV12-3 or TRBV12-4 to TRBJ2-1; 8 bases line up with TRBD1. This specimen was peripheral blood mononuclear cells (PBMCs), taken at new diagnosis, from a patient treated with antithyroid drugs. This clonotype originated in a woman aged 18-29 years with Graves disease. CDR3 in amino acids: CASSLPGGAANEQFF. Written as DNA, the CDR3 is TGTGCCAGCAGTCTCCCAGGGGGCGCAGCCAATGAGCAGTTCTTC.